The clone carrying this T cell receptor (beta chain) was observed a handful of times. Its antigen is not known. Each CDR3 protein gets one entry after TCRdb re-called the 5' RACE reads with MiXCR. The table has fewer than 450,000 distinct CDR3 sequences, approximately 8% seen once. These data are taken from a study of T cells after yellow fever vaccination. Study in general: It was SMART-Seq v4 Ultra Low Input that prepared the fractions with low cell numbers. The study, taken as a whole, reports: Most primary-vaccination clones recurred post-booster (about 96% CD4, over 70% CD8). A weaker but faster secondary response was observed, peaking on day 5 versus 15.

Per the germline V gene, CDR1 is DFQATT and CDR2 is SNEGSKA (reference sequence). CDR3 length equals 14 residues. V was pared by 0 bases and J by 6 bases, with 4 bases of the junction left unmatched. V and J are TRBV20-1 and TRBJ1-2, with 10 bases matching TRBD1. This clonotype was obtained from a man between 18 and 29 years old who received the YFV17D yellow fever vaccine. The sample consisted of PBMCs, taken roughly seven weeks after the first yellow fever vaccination. CDR3 nucleotide sequence: TGCAGTGCTAGAGATGGGACAGGGGCCAATGGCTACACCTTC. This codes for CSARDGTGANGYTF.